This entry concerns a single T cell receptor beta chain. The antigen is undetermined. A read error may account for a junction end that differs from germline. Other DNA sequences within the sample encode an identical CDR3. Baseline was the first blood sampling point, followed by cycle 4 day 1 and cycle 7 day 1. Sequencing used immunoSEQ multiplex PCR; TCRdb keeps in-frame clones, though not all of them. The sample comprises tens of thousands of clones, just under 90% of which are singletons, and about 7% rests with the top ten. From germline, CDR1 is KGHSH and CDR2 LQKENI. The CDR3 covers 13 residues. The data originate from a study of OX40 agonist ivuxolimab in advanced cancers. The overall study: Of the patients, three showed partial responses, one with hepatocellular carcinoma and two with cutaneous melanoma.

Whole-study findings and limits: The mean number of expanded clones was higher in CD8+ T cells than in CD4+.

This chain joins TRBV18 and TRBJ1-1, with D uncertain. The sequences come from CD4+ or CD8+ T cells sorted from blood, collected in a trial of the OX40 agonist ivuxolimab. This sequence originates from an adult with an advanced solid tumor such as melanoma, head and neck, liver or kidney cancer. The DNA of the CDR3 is TGTGCCAGTTCACCACCTGGAAGGACCGAAGCTTTCTTT. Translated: CASSPPGRTEAFF. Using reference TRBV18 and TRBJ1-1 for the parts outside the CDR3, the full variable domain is NAGVMQNPRHLVRRRGQEARLRCSPMKGHSHVYWYRQLPEEGLKFMVYLQKENIIDESGMPKERFSAEFPKEGPSILRIQQVVRGDSAAYFCASSPPGRTEAFFGQGTRLTVV.